The subject of this entry is one T cell receptor (beta chain). The sample comes from a study of T cells in Graves' hyperthyroidism and ophthalmopathy. TCR beta CDR3 sequences were amplified from RNA transcripts. First-round RT-PCR targeting the TCR CDR3 was performed with the HTBI primer set. TCRdb passed the multiplex PCR reads through MiXCR, listing each CDR3 protein once. The sample yields some 570,000 distinct CDR3 sequences, 15% to 20% seen once. This receptor was obtained from a woman aged 18-30 years with Graves' ophthalmopathy. Sequenced input: blood.

Written as DNA, the CDR3 is TGTGCCAGCAGTACATCCGGGACAGGGGGACGAGAGCAGTACTTC. This codes for CASSTSGTGGREQYF. The chain has TRBV6-5 and TRBJ2-7; 11 bases are a match to TRBD1. V was clipped by 5 bases and J by 7 bases; unmatched bases: 10. In germline, CDR1 is MNHEY, CDR2 SVGAGI. This CDR3 comprises 15 residues.